These 23 T cell receptor beta chains were all obtained from the same sample, sequenced in a study of identical twins. TCRdb redid the calling of the 5' RACE reads with MiXCR, one entry per CDR3 protein. The sample lists 230,000 or so distinct CDR3 sequences, about 9% occurring once. The data also belong to a second study, concerning yellow fever vaccine responses in identical twins.

Material: CD8+ T cells sorted from blood. Receptors originate from a young woman in good health.

Worth noting for this clonotype: A much larger clone sits a single nucleotide away, making a read error possible. It is likely a read error, because the conserved phenylalanine at the end of the CDR3 is missing. This sequence joins TRBV7-9 and TRBJ2-5; 9 nucleotides line up with TRBD1. The V and J ends lost 1 base and 2 bases, in that order; junction bases with no gene match: 5. CDR3 length: 16 residues. Looked up from germline, CDR1 is SEHNR and CDR2 is FQNEAQ (reference sequence). CDR3 sequence reads: CASSLGWGQGQETQYL. CDR3 in DNA: TGTGCCAGCAGCTTAGGCTGGGGACAGGGACAAGAGACCCAGTACCTC.

In this sample, this clonotype turned up many times. This rearrangement joins TRBV7-8 to TRBJ2-7; D remains ambiguous. V was pared by 0 bases and J by 4 bases, with 4 bases between. Per germline, CDR1 SGHVS and CDR2 FQNEAQ. This CDR3 region has 12 residues. The CDR3 nucleotides read TGTGCCAGCAGCTTAGCCGCATACGAGCAGTACTTC. Amino acid sequence: CASSLAAYEQYF. Together with reference TRBV7-8 and TRBJ2-7, the CDR3 gives the full variable domain: GAGVSQSPRYKVAKRGQDVALRCDPISGHVSLFWYQQALGQGPEFLTYFQNEAQLDKSGLPSDRFFAERPEGSVSTLKIQRTQQEDSAVYLCASSLAAYEQYFGPGTRLTVT.

In this sample, this clonotype turned up a few times. V gene TRBV10-3 combines with J gene TRBJ1-6; tentative D call: TRBD1 (5 bases). The ends were cut back, 10 bases at V and 0 bases at J, with 13 bases in the middle. In germline, CDR1 is ENHRY, CDR2 SYGVKD. The CDR3 covers 15 residues. The CDR3 DNA reads as TGTGCCACGGGGACCGTAAGCTCCTATAATTCACCCCTCCACTTT. Translation: CATGTVSSYNSPLHF.

This clonotype came up a few times. The rearrangement uses TRBV9 and TRBJ2-3; D not certain. The CDR3 consists of 12 residues. The ends were cut back, 2 bases at V and 10 bases at J, with 11 bases in the middle. Germline V CDR1 and CDR2: SGDLS, YYNGEE. The CDR3 DNA is TGTGCCAGCAGCGTGAGCGAAGCGTCGCAGTATTTT. Residues: CASSVSEASQYF.

A few counts support this clonotype. This chain links TRBV27 with TRBJ2-3, with no clear D. V was clipped by 6 bases and J by 3 bases, with 7 bases between them. This CDR3 contains 12 residues. Germline loops: CDR1 MNHEY, CDR2 SMNVEV (reference sequence). The CDR3 sequence: CASRLLTDTQYF. The CDR3 DNA reads TGTGCCAGCAGGCTACTAACAGATACGCAGTATTTT.

The gene calls are TRBV4-3 and TRBJ2-3; D remains unclear. Germline CDR1 is LGHNA and CDR2 is YSLEER. The CDR3 is 16 amino acids. Between the trimmed V and J ends, which lost 0 bases and 0 bases, there was a span of 10 bases. CDR3 protein: CASSQDRRRSTDTQYF. For the CDR3, the DNA is TGCGCCAGCAGCCAAGATCGGCGTAGGAGCACAGATACGCAGTATTTT.

For this clonotype: One end of the junction fails to match germline, which may point to a read error. V and J are TRBV20-1 and TRBJ2-3; the match to TRBD2 covers 12 bases. Germline-derived CDR1 and CDR2 are DFQATT and SNEGSKA (reference sequence). The CDR3 totals 16 residues. The CDR3, as DNA: TGCAGTGCTGGAGATTACGGGACTAGCGGGACAGATACGCAGTATTTT. It specifies CSAGDYGTSGTDTQYF.

The J gene is TRBJ2-7, the V gene TRBV4-2; D is possibly TRBD2 (5 bases). Germline CDR1 is LGHNA and CDR2 is YNFKEQ. Trimming removed 0 bases at V and 2 bases at J, with 8 bases between. CDR3 size: 14 residues. Here the CDR3 reads CASSQEGRTYEQYF. CDR3 sequence (DNA): TGTGCCAGCAGCCAAGAGGGGAGAACCTACGAGCAGTACTTC.

CDR3 coding DNA: TGTGCCAGCAGCTTGATCCGGGAAGCGGGTTCACCCCTCCACTTT. Its protein product is CASSLIREAGSPLHF. The V and J genes are TRBV5-6 and TRBJ1-6; no reliable D call. The V end lost 1 base, the J end lost 9 bases, and 14 bases lay between the germline ends. The CDR3 is 15 amino acids. The germline gives CDR1 SGHDT, CDR2 YYEEEE.

This clonotype was counted between two and nine times. This chain joins TRBV6-2 or TRBV6-3 and TRBJ2-1; D is unclear. CDR1 is MNHEY, CDR2 SVGEGT, per germline. The CDR3 runs 15 residues. V was cut by 2 bases and J by 4 bases, with 12 bases left in between. CDR3 bases: TGTGCCAGCAGTTACGGCCCGAGAACGTACAATGAGCAGTTCTTC. Its protein product is CASSYGPRTYNEQFF.

This clonotype was recorded many times. The J gene is TRBJ2-2, the V gene TRBV5-1; D is ambiguous. The CDR3 length is 13 residues. Per the germline V gene, CDR1 is SGHRS and CDR2 is YFSETQ. Trimming shortened V by 1 base and J by 6 bases, and 7 bases separated the two germline ends. The CDR3 DNA follows: TGCGCCAGCAGCTTGCTTTTCCCCGGGGAGCTGTTTTTT. Translating it yields CASSLLFPGELFF.

The chain links TRBV7-3 to TRBJ2-7; D not certain. The CDR3 is 14 amino acids. Trimming pared 2 bases from V and 5 bases from J, leaving 13 bases between. From germline, CDR1 is SGHTA and CDR2 FQGTGA. The CDR3 nucleotides read TGTGCCAGCAGCTTAGATAGCAGTTGGGACGAGCAGTACTTC. This translates into CASSLDSSWDEQYF.

This clonotype appeared a few times. The rearrangement uses TRBV7-3 and TRBJ2-1; a possible D gene is TRBD2 (6 bases). The CDR3 has 15 amino acids. Trimming removed 2 bases at V and 6 bases at J, with 14 bases between. Germline V lookup: CDR1 SGHTA, CDR2 FQGTGA. CDR3 in amino acids: CASSLGVAELNEQFF. The CDR3 nucleotides read TGTGCCAGCAGCTTAGGAGTAGCGGAACTCAATGAGCAGTTCTTC.

The chain carries TRBV7-8 and TRBJ1-1; TRBD1 might be the D (6 bases). The CDR3 sequence is 14 residues long. V lost 4 bases, J lost 6 bases, and 15 bases lay in between. CDR1 SGHVS and CDR2 FQNEAQ come from the germline V gene. CDR3 protein: CASSYPEGGPEAFF. The CDR3 coding sequence is TGTGCCAGCAGCTATCCCGAGGGGGGGCCTGAAGCTTTCTTT.

This clonotype was detected many times. The chain has TRBV24-1 and TRBJ2-1, with D possibly being TRBD2 (5 bases). CDR1 is KGHDR and CDR2 is SFDVKD in the germline V gene. The V end was cut by 5 bases, the J end by 9 bases, with 10 bases between. The CDR3 spans 12 residues. This chain's CDR3 is CATSAGLVEQFF. DNA of the CDR3: TGTGCCACCAGTGCGGGGTTGGTTGAGCAGTTCTTC.

This clonotype was seen ten or more times. The chain couples TRBV29-1 to TRBJ2-5; D ambiguous. The CDR3 consists of 14 residues. Germline V gene sequence: CDR1 SQVTM, CDR2 ANQGSEA. V lost 0 bases and J lost 2, with 10 bases in between. CDR3 in amino acids: CSVEDGSHQETQYF. For the CDR3, the DNA is TGCAGCGTTGAAGACGGCAGCCATCAAGAGACCCAGTACTTC.

J is TRBJ2-2 and V is TRBV4-3; the match to TRBD1 covers 10 bases. The CDR3 sequence is 15 residues long. Trimming removed 1 base from V and 4 bases from J; junction bases left unmatched: 0. Germline loops: CDR1 LGHNA, CDR2 YSLEER. Here the CDR3 reads CASSQGTGGTGELFF. In DNA, the CDR3 is TGCGCCAGCAGCCAAGGGACAGGGGGCACCGGGGAGCTGTTTTTT.

This clonotype was seen ten or more times. V usage is TRBV15 and J usage is TRBJ1-2; 9 bases line up with TRBD1. J was trimmed by 6 bases and V by 0 bases; bases with no gene match: 11. Germline-derived CDR1 and CDR2 are LNHNV and YYDKDF (reference sequence). CDR3 length: 17 residues. CDR3 sequence (DNA): TGTGCCACCAGCAGAGAGAGATCCGGGACAGGGCTGCATGGCTACACCTTC. Its translation is CATSRERSGTGLHGYTF.

This clonotype was counted a few times. The chain couples TRBV29-1 to TRBJ1-3, with a weak D call TRBD1 (6 bases). Germline V lookup: CDR1 SQVTM, CDR2 ANQGSEA. Trimming cost V 6 bases and J 9 bases, with 12 bases left between them. The CDR3 is 11 amino acids. The CDR3 DNA reads as TGCAGCGTGGGGGCTCAGGGCACCATATATTTT. It translates to CSVGAQGTIYF.

In this sample, this clonotype turned up a few times. The V call is TRBV24-1, the J call TRBJ2-1, with 8 bases that match TRBD1. V shed 4 bases and J 8 bases; nucleotides not matched to a gene: 15. The length of the CDR3 is 17 residues. Per germline, CDR1 KGHDR and CDR2 SFDVKD. The CDR3: CATSDRDRTFVIDEQFF. In nucleotides, the CDR3 is TGTGCCACCAGTGACCGGGACAGGACCTTCGTGATTGATGAGCAGTTCTTC.

This clonotype was picked up many times. This rearrangement joins TRBV5-1 to TRBJ2-7, with a tentative D call TRBD1 (5 bases). CDR3 length: 14 residues. Trimming left V 2 bases short and J 2 bases short, with 11 bases between. CDR1 is SGHRS, CDR2 YFSETQ, per germline. The CDR3, as DNA: TGCGCCAGCAGCTTAACAGGACCAACCTACGAGCAGTACTTC. It encodes CASSLTGPTYEQYF.

This clonotype occurred many times. The rearrangement uses TRBV2 and TRBJ2-7, with 8 positions matching TRBD1. The CDR3 extends over 13 amino acids. V lost 9 bases, J lost 0 bases, and 4 bases stayed unmatched. Germline V gene lookup returns CDR1 SNHLY and CDR2 FYNNEI. Here the CDR3 reads CARGQESSYEQYF. The CDR3 DNA sequence: TGTGCCAGGGGACAGGAGAGCTCCTACGAGCAGTACTTC.

This clonotype was counted between two and nine times. The chain carries TRBV6-5 and TRBJ1-1, with a weak D call TRBD1 (6 bases). V shed 5 bases and J shed 7 bases, with 8 bases lying between them. CDR1 is MNHEY and CDR2 is SVGAGI in the germline V gene. The CDR3 extends over 11 amino acids. The DNA of the CDR3 is TGTGCCAGCAGTGAGGGGGGTGAAGCTTTCTTT. This encodes CASSEGGEAFF.